This TCR beta chain originates from a study of blood T cell repertoires in COVID-19. Libraries were prepared by immunoSEQ multiplex PCR; TCRdb keeps only in-frame clonotypes and omits some of them. The sample contains around 140,000 clones, roughly nine tenths of which appear only once. Seattle patient enrollment occurred during active infection, with longitudinal follow-up thereafter. This CDR3 contains 16 residues. Trimming took 5 bases from V and 10 from J, leaving 21 bases between them. Germline V lookup: CDR1 PRHDT, CDR2 FYEKMQ (reference sequence). Sequenced material: peripheral blood. This rearrangement joins TRBV13 to TRBJ1-6; TRBD1 is a possible D gene (5 bases). The sequence came from a human donor with COVID-19, enrolled during active disease. The donor label of this sample is uncertain. The CDR3 spells CASSLHQGLAGSPLHF. CDR3 nucleotides: TGTGCCAGCAGCCTACACCAGGGTCTGGCTGGATCACCCCTCCACTTT.